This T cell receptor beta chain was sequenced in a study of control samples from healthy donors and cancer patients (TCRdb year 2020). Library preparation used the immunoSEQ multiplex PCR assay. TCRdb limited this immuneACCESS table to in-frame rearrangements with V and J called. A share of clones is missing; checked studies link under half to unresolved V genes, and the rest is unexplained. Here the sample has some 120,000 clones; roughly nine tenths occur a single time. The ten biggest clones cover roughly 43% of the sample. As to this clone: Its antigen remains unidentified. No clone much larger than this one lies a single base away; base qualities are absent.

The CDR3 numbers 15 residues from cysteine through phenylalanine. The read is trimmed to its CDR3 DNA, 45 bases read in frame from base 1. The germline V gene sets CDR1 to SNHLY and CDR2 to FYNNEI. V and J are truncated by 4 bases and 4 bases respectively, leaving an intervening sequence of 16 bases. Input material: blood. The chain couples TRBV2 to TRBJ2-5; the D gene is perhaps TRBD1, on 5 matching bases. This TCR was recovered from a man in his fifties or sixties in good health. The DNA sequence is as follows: TGTGCCAGCAGTGTCGGGTGGAGCAGGGCAGAGACCCAGTACTTC. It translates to CASSVGWSRAETQYF.